The 26 T cell receptor beta chains below come from one sample, sequenced in a study of STAT5B mutations in CD4+ large granular lymphocyte leukemia. TCRdb keeps only in-frame clones here, not all; method: immunoSEQ multiplex PCR. There are about 6,300 clones in the sample; 65% to 75% occur only once, and approximately 2% lies in the top ten. The material sequenced was PBMCs. The receptors shown here come from a woman between 65 and 79 years old with CD4+ T-cell large granular lymphocyte leukemia.

This clone has only one observation. The V and J genes are TRBV5-1 and TRBJ2-3; D is uncertain. The V and J ends lost 1 base and 1 base respectively, with 4 bases between them. Germline-derived CDR1 and CDR2 are SGHRS and YFSETQ. The CDR3 is 13 residues long. CDR3 sequence (DNA): TGCGCCAGCAGCTTGTTGGGCACAGATACGCAGTATTTT. Translated: CASSLLGTDTQYF.

J is TRBJ2-1 and V is TRBV11-2; D unresolved. The CDR3 totals 11 residues. V was clipped by 1 base and J by 9 bases, with 4 bases between them. Germline V gene sequence: CDR1 SGHAT, CDR2 FQNNGV. The CDR3 DNA is TGTGCCAGCAGCTTAGCGGGTGAGCAGTTCTTC. Residues: CASSLAGEQFF.

V usage is TRBV7-7 and J usage is TRBJ2-2, with D unresolved. Germline V gene sequence: CDR1 SSHAT, CDR2 FNYEAQ (reference sequence). V was pared by 5 bases and J by 0 bases, with 7 bases between. This CDR3 is 14 amino acids long. CDR3 bases: TGTGCCAGCAGCGGACGGACGAACACCGGGGAGCTGTTTTTT. It yields the protein CASSGRTNTGELFF.

This sequence joins TRBV10-3 and TRBJ1-1; 8 nucleotides align to TRBD1. J gave up 3 bases and V 10 bases, and 7 bases lay outside the gene matches. Germline assignment: CDR1 ENHRY and CDR2 SYGVKD. The CDR3 has 13 amino acids. In DNA form, the CDR3 reads TGTGCCACGGGACAGGATGCTCACACTGAAGCTTTCTTT. As protein: CATGQDAHTEAFF.

This clone occurred a few times. J is TRBJ2-1 and V is TRBV5-1, with D possibly called TRBD1 or TRBD2 (6 bases each). This CDR3 is 13 amino acids long. CDR1 SGHRS and CDR2 YFSETQ come from the germline V gene. Trimming removed 3 bases at V and 7 bases at J, with 11 bases between. The CDR3 nucleotides are TGCGCCAGCAGCTCACAAGGGGGGAATGAGCAGTTCTTC. Translated: CASSSQGGNEQFF.

To note about this clone: One junction end does not reproduce the germline sequence, and a read error may be involved. The genes are TRBV6-1 and TRBJ1-3, with TRBD1 matching over 7 bases. This CDR3 spans 14 amino acids. Germline values: CDR1 MNHNS, CDR2 SASEGT. The CDR3 here is CASSEGGGGNTIYF. CDR3 sequence (DNA): TGTGCCAGCAGCGAAGGGGGCGGTGGAAACACCATATATTTT.

The chain joins TRBV18 to TRBJ1-2; D is unresolved. Trimming removed 2 bases from V and 5 bases from J, with 18 bases in between. CDR1 and CDR2 from the germline V gene are KGHSH and LQKENI. This CDR3 contains 16 residues. DNA for the CDR3: TGTGCCAGCTCACCAACCCCGGAAAGGGTAGTGTATGGCTACACCTTC. Translated: CASSPTPERVVYGYTF.

The V call is TRBV18, the J call TRBJ2-5; TRBD2 is a possible D gene (6 bases). The CDR3 length is 14 residues. Looked up from germline, CDR1 is KGHSH and CDR2 is LQKENI. V lost 4 bases and J lost 5, with 14 bases in between. CDR3 region: CASSRSLGRETQYF. CDR3 sequence (DNA): TGTGCCAGCTCACGCTCCCTAGGGAGGGAGACCCAGTACTTC.

This clone was found once. The J gene is TRBJ1-1, the V gene TRBV11-2; weak D call: TRBD1 (6 bases). Trimming left V 1 base short and J 3 bases short, with 18 bases between. Germline V lookup: CDR1 SGHAT, CDR2 FQNNGV. This CDR3 is 17 amino acids long. Here the CDR3 reads CASSLVSGASGDTEAFF. The CDR3 DNA reads TGTGCCAGCAGCTTAGTTTCTGGGGCCTCAGGGGACACTGAAGCTTTCTTT.

This clone occurred a few times. The gene calls are TRBV7-8 and TRBJ1-5; no clear D gene. Germline CDR1 and CDR2: SGHVS and FQNEAQ. The ends were cut back, 5 bases at V and 0 bases at J, with 11 bases in the middle. This CDR3 is 15 amino acids long. The CDR3 sequence is CASSPWLPSNQPQHF. DNA of the CDR3: TGTGCCAGCAGCCCATGGTTACCTAGCAATCAGCCCCAGCATTTT.

The V gene is TRBV5-1, the J gene TRBJ2-3; TRBD1 or TRBD2 may be the D gene (5 bases each). The germline V and J ends were trimmed by 4 bases and 1 base, with 7 bases remaining between them. The CDR3 spans 13 residues. Germline CDR1 reads SGHRS; CDR2 reads YFSETQ. In DNA, the CDR3 is TGCGCCAGCAGCAGGGACGGCACAGATACGCAGTATTTT. Protein sequence: CASSRDGTDTQYF.

V and J are TRBV5-1 and TRBJ2-7; 8 bases are shared with TRBD1. This CDR3 has 15 residues. Germline V lookup: CDR1 SGHRS, CDR2 YFSETQ. V trimming: 3 bases; J trimming: 6 bases; junction bases outside the gene matches: 11. CDR3 bases: TGCGCCAGCAGCTCGCCTCTGACAGGGGACGGCGAGCAGTACTTC. Its translation: CASSSPLTGDGEQYF.

This clone turned up a few times. V gene TRBV5-4 combines with J gene TRBJ1-2; D is ambiguous. This CDR3 has 14 residues. In germline, CDR1 is SGHNT, CDR2 YYREEE (reference sequence). V was shortened by 1 base and J by 1 base, with 8 bases between the two germline ends. The CDR3 DNA follows: TGTGCCAGCAGCTTGCCCAGCGATAACTATGGCTACACCTTC. It yields the protein CASSLPSDNYGYTF. The full variable domain, in which reference TRBV5-4 and TRBJ1-2 provide the parts outside the CDR3, is ETGVTQSPTHLIKTRGQQVTLRCSSQSGHNTVSWYQQALGQGPQFIFQYYREEENGRGNFPPRFSGLQFPNYSSELNVNALELDDSALYLCASSLPSDNYGYTFGSGTRLTVV.

The chain links TRBV6-5 to TRBJ1-2, with 10 bases that match TRBD1. The CDR3 runs to 16 residues. Germline loops: CDR1 MNHEY, CDR2 SVGAGI. V lost 2 bases and J lost 2; bases outside the gene matches: 5. CDR3 sequence (DNA): TGTGCCAGCAGTTACATTCGGACAGGGGGGAACTATGGCTACACCTTC. This sequence encodes CASSYIRTGGNYGYTF.

This clone was recorded only once. This rearrangement joins TRBV5-6 to TRBJ1-4; perhaps TRBD1 as D (6 bases). There are 18 residues in the CDR3. Trimming left V 5 bases short and J 6 bases short, with 26 bases between. Germline CDR1 SGHDT, CDR2 YYEEEE. CDR3 loop: CASSYLGTLQASYEKLFF. The CDR3 DNA sequence: TGTGCCAGCAGTTACCTGGGGACACTACAGGCGTCGTATGAAAAACTGTTTTTT.

The chain combines TRBV5-6 with TRBJ2-7; 10 bases agree with TRBD2. Germline CDR1 SGHDT, CDR2 YYEEEE. This CDR3 has 15 residues. Trimming at V came to 3 bases and at J to 11 bases, leaving 14 bases not matched to a gene. Written as DNA, the CDR3 is TGTGCCAGCAGCTCCGGTCCGGGACTAGCGCTCGGAGAGTACTTC. This translates into CASSSGPGLALGEYF.

The CDR3 DNA reads as TGCGCCAGCAGCCAAGGTGTGTGGGGGCGTACCGGGGAGCTGTTTTTT. This encodes CASSQGVWGRTGELFF. The chain combines TRBV4-1 with TRBJ2-2; D perhaps matches TRBD1 (6 bases). The CDR3 totals 16 residues. Trimming cost V 1 base and J 5 bases, with 14 bases left between them. Germline V CDR1 and CDR2: MGHRA, YSYEKL.

The CDR3 reads CASSEPGGDTEAFF. The CDR3 coding sequence is TGTGCCAGCAGTGAGCCCGGTGGCGACACTGAAGCTTTCTTT. The chain has TRBV25-1 and TRBJ1-1; D unclear. There are 14 residues in the CDR3. Germline CDR1 and CDR2: MGHDK and SYGVNS. V lost 3 bases and J 3 bases, leaving 11 bases between the germline ends.

This clone was picked up a small number of times. The CDR3 reads CASSISGDRSYEQYF. DNA for the CDR3: TGTGCCAGTAGTATAAGTGGGGACAGGAGCTACGAGCAGTACTTC. This rearrangement joins TRBV19 to TRBJ2-7; 8 bases line up with TRBD1. V was clipped by 2 bases and J by 3 bases; unmatched bases: 6. From germline, CDR1 is LNHDA and CDR2 SQIVND (reference sequence). This CDR3 spans 15 amino acids.

The rearrangement uses TRBV7-2 and TRBJ2-5, with 14 bases aligning to TRBD2. The CDR3 contains 18 residues. Germline assignment: CDR1 SGHTA and CDR2 FQGNSA. The J segment lost 2 bases and the V segment lost 4 bases, leaving 9 bases of the junction unmatched. The chain's CDR3 is CASSYLTSGGARQETQYF. The DNA for the CDR3 is TGTGCCAGCAGCTATCTGACTAGCGGGGGGGCACGACAAGAGACCCAGTACTTC.

The J gene is TRBJ2-3, the V gene TRBV18; D may be TRBD1 or TRBD2 (6 bases each). Germline CDR1 reads KGHSH; CDR2 reads LQKENI. V was shortened by 8 bases and J by 3 bases, with 15 bases between the two germline ends. The CDR3 spans 14 residues. CDR3 in DNA: TGTGCCAGCACCCCCGAGGGGGGAACAGATACGCAGTATTTT. It encodes CASTPEGGTDTQYF.

The V and J genes are TRBV7-9 and TRBJ1-1, with a weak D call TRBD1 (6 bases). CDR1 is SEHNR, CDR2 FQNEAQ, per germline (reference sequence). This CDR3 region has 16 residues. The ends were cut back, 6 bases at V and 4 bases at J, with 21 bases in the middle. The CDR3 region is CASSLRGGASVTEAFF. The DNA of the CDR3 is TGTGCCAGCAGTCTTCGCGGGGGGGCTTCGGTCACTGAAGCTTTCTTT.

This rearrangement joins TRBV4-1 to TRBJ2-6, with 8 bases aligning to TRBD1. V trimming: 0 bases; J trimming: 0 bases; junction bases outside the gene matches: 7. Germline V CDR1 and CDR2: MGHRA, YSYEKL. The CDR3 sequence is 19 residues long. Here the CDR3 DNA reads TGCGCCAGCAGCCAAGATCGGGGACAGGCTCACTCTGGGGCCAACGTCCTGACTTTC. Translating gives CASSQDRGQAHSGANVLTF.

This clone was picked up a small number of times. The V gene is TRBV2, the J gene TRBJ1-6, with D possibly TRBD1 on 5 matching bases. Per germline, CDR1 SNHLY and CDR2 FYNNEI. V was cut by 11 bases and J by 8 bases, with 16 bases left in between. The CDR3 is 13 residues long. CDR3 DNA sequence: TGTGCCGGGGGTACATGGAGGGATTCACCCCTCCACTTT. Translating gives CAGGTWRDSPLHF. Full variable domain (missing parts from reference TRBV2 and TRBJ1-6): EPEVTQTPSHQVTQMGQEVILRCVPISNHLYFYWYRQILGQKVEFLVSFYNNEISEKSEIFDDQFSVERPDGSNFTLKIRSTKLEDSAMYFCAGGTWRDSPLHFGNGTRLTVT.

The rearrangement links TRBV27 to TRBJ2-7; D is unresolved. V dropped 0 bases and J dropped 3 bases, with 9 bases sitting between them. The CDR3 loop spans 14 amino acids. Germline CDR1 is MNHEY and CDR2 is SMNVEV (reference sequence). The DNA for the CDR3 is TGTGCCAGCAGTTTATCCGGACGGTACTACGAGCAGTACTTC. It yields the protein CASSLSGRYYEQYF.

This clone is labeled medium-sized. The V and J genes are TRBV29-1 and TRBJ2-3; TRBD1 might be the D (5 bases). Germline CDR1 reads SQVTM; CDR2 reads ANQGSEA. The CDR3 totals 13 residues. V lost 7 bases, J lost 5 bases, and 16 bases lay in between. The CDR3, as DNA: TGCAGCGGAACCCCAGGGTCAGAAGATACGCAGTATTTT. Its translation: CSGTPGSEDTQYF.